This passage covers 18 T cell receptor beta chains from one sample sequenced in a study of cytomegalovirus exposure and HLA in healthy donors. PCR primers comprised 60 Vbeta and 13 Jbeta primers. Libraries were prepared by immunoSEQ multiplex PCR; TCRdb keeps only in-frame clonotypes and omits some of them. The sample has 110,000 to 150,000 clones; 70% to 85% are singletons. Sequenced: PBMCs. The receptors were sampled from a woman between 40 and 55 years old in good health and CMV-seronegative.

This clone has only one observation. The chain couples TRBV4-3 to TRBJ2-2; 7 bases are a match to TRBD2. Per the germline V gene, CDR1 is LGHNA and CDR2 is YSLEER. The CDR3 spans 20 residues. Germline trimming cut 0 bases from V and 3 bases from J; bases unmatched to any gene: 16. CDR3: CASSQEGPRGGPLDTGELFF. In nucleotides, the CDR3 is TGCGCCAGCAGCCAAGAGGGGCCCCGGGGAGGGCCACTCGACACCGGGGAGCTGTTTTTT.

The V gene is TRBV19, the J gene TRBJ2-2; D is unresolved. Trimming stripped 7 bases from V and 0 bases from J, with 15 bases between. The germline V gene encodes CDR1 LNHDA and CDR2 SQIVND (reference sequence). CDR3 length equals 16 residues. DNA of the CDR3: TGTGCCAGTACTCACTGGCGGCGATCGAACACCGGGGAGCTGTTTTTT. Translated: CASTHWRRSNTGELFF.

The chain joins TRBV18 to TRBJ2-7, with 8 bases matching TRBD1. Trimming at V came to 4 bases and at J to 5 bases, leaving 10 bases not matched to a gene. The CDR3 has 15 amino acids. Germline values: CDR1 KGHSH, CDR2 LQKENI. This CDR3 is CASSRTGTGLNEQYF. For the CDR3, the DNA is TGTGCCAGCTCACGGACCGGGACAGGCTTGAACGAGCAGTACTTC.

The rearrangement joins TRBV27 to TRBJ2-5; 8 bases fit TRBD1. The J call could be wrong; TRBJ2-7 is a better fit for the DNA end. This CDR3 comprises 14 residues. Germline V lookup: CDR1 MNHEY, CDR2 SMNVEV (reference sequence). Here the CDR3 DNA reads TGTGCCAGCAGCCGCACAGGACAGGGCTACGAGCAGTACTTC. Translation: CASSRTGQGYEQYF.

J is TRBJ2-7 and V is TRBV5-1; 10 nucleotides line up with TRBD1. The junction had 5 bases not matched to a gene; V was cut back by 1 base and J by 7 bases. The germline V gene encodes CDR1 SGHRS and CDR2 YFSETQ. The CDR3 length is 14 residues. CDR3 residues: CASSLRQGAGEQYF. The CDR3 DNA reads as TGCGCCAGCAGCTTGAGACAGGGGGCGGGAGAGCAGTACTTC.

The CDR3 is CASTFHRTSGAYEQYF. DNA for the CDR3: TGTGCCAGCACCTTCCACCGGACTAGCGGGGCCTACGAGCAGTACTTC. This chain links TRBV7-9 with TRBJ2-7; 12 bases agree with TRBD2. CDR1 and CDR2 (germline): SEHNR, FQNEAQ (reference sequence). This CDR3 spans 16 amino acids. V trimming: 7 bases; J trimming: 2 bases; junction bases outside the gene matches: 9.

The CDR3, as DNA: TGTGCCAGCAGCCAAGGCCCCGCGGAATACACCGGGGAGCTGTTTTTT. Residues: CASSQGPAEYTGELFF. The chain recombines TRBV14 with TRBJ2-2; no reliable D call. Looked up from germline, CDR1 is SGHDN and CDR2 is FVKESK. V dropped 1 base and J dropped 3 bases, with 12 bases sitting between them. There are 16 residues in the CDR3.

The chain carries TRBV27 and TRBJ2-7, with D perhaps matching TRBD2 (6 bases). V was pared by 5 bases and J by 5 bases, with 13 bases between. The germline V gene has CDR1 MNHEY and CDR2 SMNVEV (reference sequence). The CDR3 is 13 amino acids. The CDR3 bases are TGTGCCAGCAGTCCTATAGCGGCCAACGAGCAGTACTTC. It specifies CASSPIAANEQYF.

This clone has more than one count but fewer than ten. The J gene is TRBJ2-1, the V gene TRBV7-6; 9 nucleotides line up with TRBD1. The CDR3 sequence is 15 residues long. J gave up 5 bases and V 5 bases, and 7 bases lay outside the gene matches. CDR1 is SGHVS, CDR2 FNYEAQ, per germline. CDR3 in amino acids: CASSPGTGRNNEQFF. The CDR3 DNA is TGTGCCAGCAGCCCCGGGACAGGGAGAAACAATGAGCAGTTCTTC.

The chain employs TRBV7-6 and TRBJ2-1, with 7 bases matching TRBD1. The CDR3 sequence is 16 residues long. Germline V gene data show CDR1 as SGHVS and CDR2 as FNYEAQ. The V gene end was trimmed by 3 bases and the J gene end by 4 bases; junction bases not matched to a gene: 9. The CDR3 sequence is CASSFDRVPPYNEQFF. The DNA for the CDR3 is TGTGCCAGCAGCTTTGACAGGGTCCCTCCTTACAATGAGCAGTTCTTC.

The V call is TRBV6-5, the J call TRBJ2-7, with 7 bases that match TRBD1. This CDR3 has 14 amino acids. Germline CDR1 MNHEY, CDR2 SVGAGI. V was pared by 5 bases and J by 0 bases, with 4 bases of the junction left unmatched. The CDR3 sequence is CASSLNRGSYEQYF. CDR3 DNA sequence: TGTGCCAGCAGTCTCAACAGGGGCTCCTACGAGCAGTACTTC.

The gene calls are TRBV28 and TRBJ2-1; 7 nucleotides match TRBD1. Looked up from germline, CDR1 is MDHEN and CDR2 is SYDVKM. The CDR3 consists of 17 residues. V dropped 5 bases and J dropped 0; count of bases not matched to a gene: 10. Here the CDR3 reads CASSPWDSSSSYNEQFF. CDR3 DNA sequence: TGTGCCAGCAGTCCGTGGGACAGTTCTAGCTCCTACAATGAGCAGTTCTTC.

In DNA form, the CDR3 reads TGCGCCAGCAGTCATCGGGACAGCAACTATGGCTACACCTTC. It specifies CASSHRDSNYGYTF. The chain links TRBV4-1 to TRBJ1-2; 7 bases align to TRBD1. Germline CDR1 MGHRA, CDR2 YSYEKL. The CDR3 loop spans 14 amino acids. V lost 6 bases, J lost 2 bases, and 6 bases stayed unmatched.

Here the CDR3 reads CASSLRGEKLFF. In nucleotides, the CDR3 is TGTGCCAGCAGCTTACGGGGAGAAAAACTGTTTTTT. The V gene is TRBV7-9, the J gene TRBJ1-4; D not resolved. This CDR3 has 12 amino acids. In germline, CDR1 is SEHNR, CDR2 FQNEAQ (reference sequence). V dropped 2 bases and J dropped 8 bases, with 6 bases sitting between them.

The CDR3 coding sequence is TGCGCCAGCAGCCATCCCGAACAGGGATGGCCCGGGGAGCTGTTTTTT. It encodes CASSHPEQGWPGELFF. The rearrangement links TRBV4-1 to TRBJ2-2, with a weak D call TRBD1 (6 bases). The CDR3 runs to 16 residues. V was shortened by 3 bases and J by 6 bases, with 17 bases between the two germline ends. In germline, CDR1 is MGHRA, CDR2 YSYEKL.

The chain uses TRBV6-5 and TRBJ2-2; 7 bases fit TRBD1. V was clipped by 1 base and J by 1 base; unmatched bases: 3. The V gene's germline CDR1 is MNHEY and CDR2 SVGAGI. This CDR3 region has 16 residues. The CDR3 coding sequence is TGTGCCAGCAGTTACTACAGGGGTGGGAACACCGGGGAGCTGTTTTTT. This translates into CASSYYRGGNTGELFF.

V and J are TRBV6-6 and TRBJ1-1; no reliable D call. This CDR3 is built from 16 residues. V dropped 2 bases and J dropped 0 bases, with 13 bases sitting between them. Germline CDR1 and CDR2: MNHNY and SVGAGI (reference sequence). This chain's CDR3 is CASSYDRGTMNTEAFF. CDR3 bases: TGTGCCAGCAGTTACGACCGCGGTACCATGAACACTGAAGCTTTCTTT.

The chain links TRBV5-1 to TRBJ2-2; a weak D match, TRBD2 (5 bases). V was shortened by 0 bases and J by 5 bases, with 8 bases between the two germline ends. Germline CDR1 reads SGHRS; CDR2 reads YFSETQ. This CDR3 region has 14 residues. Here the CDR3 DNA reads TGCGCCAGCAGCTTGGCCAGACTAACCGGGGAGCTGTTTTTT. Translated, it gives CASSLARLTGELFF.